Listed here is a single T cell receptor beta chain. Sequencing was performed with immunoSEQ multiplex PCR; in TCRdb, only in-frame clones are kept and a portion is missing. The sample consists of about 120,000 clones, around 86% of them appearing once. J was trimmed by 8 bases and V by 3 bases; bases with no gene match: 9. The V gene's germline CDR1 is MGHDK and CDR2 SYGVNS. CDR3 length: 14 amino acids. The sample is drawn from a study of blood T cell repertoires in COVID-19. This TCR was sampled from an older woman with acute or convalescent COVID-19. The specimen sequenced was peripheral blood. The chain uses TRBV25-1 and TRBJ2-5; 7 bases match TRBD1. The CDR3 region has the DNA TGTGCCAGCAGTGATGGCAGGGGGATGAGAACCCAGTACTTC. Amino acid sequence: CASSDGRGMRTQYF.